A single sample is the source of the 24 T cell receptor beta chains below, sequenced in a study of blood T cell repertoires in COVID-19. Data came from immunoSEQ multiplex PCR; TCRdb stores just in-frame clones and leaves some out. The sample holds about 95,000 clones, roughly 76% seen once. Sequencing was done on a sample of peripheral blood. These receptors were taken from an elderly man with COVID-19, enrolled during active disease.

The chain recombines TRBV9 with TRBJ2-7; TRBD2 matches at 15 bases. The trim removed 6 bases at V and 5 bases at J, leaving 6 bases unmatched. CDR1 and CDR2 from the germline V gene are SGDLS and YYNGEE. The CDR3 has 15 amino acids. CDR3 DNA sequence: TGTGCCAGCAACCTAGGGACTAGCGGGGGGAACGAGCAGTACTTC. Its translation is CASNLGTSGGNEQYF. The variable domain in full, with the rest retrieved from reference TRBV9 and TRBJ2-7, is DSGVTQTPKHLITATGQRVTLRCSPRSGDLSVYWYQQSLDQGLQFLIQYYNGEERAKGNILERFSAQQFPDLHSELNLSSLELGDSALYFCASNLGTSGGNEQYFGPGTRLTVT.

This chain joins TRBV10-3 and TRBJ2-1, with D hard to call. The germline CDR1 and CDR2 sequences are ENHRY and SYGVKD. Trimming cost V 4 bases and J 9 bases, with 13 bases left between them. This CDR3 comprises 13 residues. CDR3 coding DNA: TGTGCCATCAGTGCGGTGGAGACGGCTGAGCAGTTCTTC. This codes for CAISAVETAEQFF.

The DNA for the CDR3 is TGTGCCAGCAGCGCAGGAGGGGTCTCCTACGAGCAGTACTTC. Residues: CASSAGGVSYEQYF. The V gene is TRBV11-3, the J gene TRBJ2-7, with D tentatively TRBD2 (6 bases). Trimming removed 5 bases from V and 0 bases from J, with 11 bases in between. The CDR3 covers 14 residues. Germline CDR1 and CDR2: SGHNT and YENEEA.

This chain links TRBV19 with TRBJ1-4; 7 bases align to TRBD1. Germline V gene data show CDR1 as LNHDA and CDR2 as SQIVND (reference sequence). The CDR3 loop spans 14 amino acids. V lost 4 bases and J lost 2; bases outside the gene matches: 1. The CDR3 spells CASSTTGTNEKLFF. The CDR3 DNA reads as TGTGCCAGTAGTACGACAGGGACTAATGAAAAACTGTTTTTT.

Only one count was recorded for this clone. The V call is TRBV6-5, the J call TRBJ1-6; D uncertain. Trimming cost V 7 bases and J 10 bases, with 8 bases left between them. CDR1 MNHEY and CDR2 SVGAGI come from the germline V gene. The CDR3 contains 11 residues. The CDR3 reads CASKDSSPLHF. The DNA of the CDR3 is TGTGCCAGCAAAGACTCATCACCCCTCCACTTT.

The V gene is TRBV9, the J gene TRBJ1-3; D gene ambiguous. From germline, CDR1 is SGDLS and CDR2 YYNGEE. The germline V and J ends were trimmed by 3 bases and 4 bases, with 8 bases remaining between them. The CDR3 consists of 13 residues. CDR3 region: CASSAGPGNTIYF. In DNA, the CDR3 is TGTGCCAGCAGCGCTGGGCCGGGAAACACCATATATTTT.

This chain uses TRBV7-9 with TRBJ1-2; tentative D call: TRBD1 (6 bases). From germline, CDR1 is SEHNR and CDR2 FQNEAQ (reference sequence). Trimming shortened V by 3 bases and J by 0 bases, and 11 bases separated the two germline ends. The length of the CDR3 is 15 residues. CDR3: CASSFPQGTNYGYTF. The CDR3 DNA reads TGTGCCAGCAGCTTTCCTCAGGGGACTAACTATGGCTACACCTTC.

The table lists this clone with a few counts. The rearrangement joins TRBV14 to TRBJ1-2; TRBD1 matches at 7 bases. Trimming removed 5 bases from V and 8 bases from J; junction bases left unmatched: 5. Germline loops: CDR1 SGHDN, CDR2 FVKESK. This CDR3 comprises 12 residues. CDR3 bases: TGTGCCAGCAGCGAGACAGGGAAAGGCTACACCTTC. This translates into CASSETGKGYTF.

The chain combines TRBV7-6 with TRBJ1-2, with D tentatively TRBD1 (6 bases). Trimming removed 5 bases at V and 7 bases at J, with 20 bases between. The CDR3 runs to 15 residues. Germline-derived CDR1 and CDR2 are SGHVS and FNYEAQ. CDR3 bases: TGTGCCAGCAGCGACACCAAAGGACAGACCAGTGGCTACACCTTC. It encodes CASSDTKGQTSGYTF.

The genes are TRBV29-1 and TRBJ1-1, with D tentatively TRBD1 (6 bases). Trimming shortened V by 5 bases and J by 6 bases, and 16 bases separated the two germline ends. This CDR3 has 13 residues. The V gene's germline CDR1 is SQVTM and CDR2 ANQGSEA. The CDR3 region is CSVQKGGGAEAFF. The CDR3 region has the DNA TGCAGCGTTCAAAAGGGAGGGGGGGCTGAAGCTTTCTTT. Together with reference TRBV29-1 and TRBJ1-1, the CDR3 gives the full variable domain: SAVISQKPSRDICQRGTSLTIQCQVDSQVTMMFWYRQQPGQSLTLIATANQGSEATYESGFVIDKFPISRPNLTFSTLTVSNMSPEDSSIYLCSVQKGGGAEAFFGQGTRLTVV.

The chain employs TRBV7-7 and TRBJ2-3; maybe TRBD1 (6 bases). Trimming shortened V by 6 bases and J by 2 bases, and 15 bases separated the two germline ends. The CDR3 contains 15 residues. Germline assignment: CDR1 SSHAT and CDR2 FNYEAQ (reference sequence). The CDR3 loop is CASSPGRGITDTQYF. In nucleotides, the CDR3 is TGTGCCAGCAGTCCGGGTAGGGGGATCACAGATACGCAGTATTTT.

The rearrangement uses TRBV4-1 and TRBJ2-2; no firm D call. CDR1 is MGHRA, CDR2 YSYEKL, per germline. V gave up 0 bases and J gave up 0 bases, with 5 bases separating them. CDR3 length: 15 amino acids. The CDR3 here is CASSQDSTNTGELFF. In DNA form, the CDR3 reads TGCGCCAGCAGCCAAGATTCAACGAACACCGGGGAGCTGTTTTTT.

The chain is built from TRBV30 and TRBJ2-7, with a possible D match to TRBD1 (5 bases). The V and J ends lost 2 bases and 1 base respectively, with 12 bases between them. CDR1 and CDR2 (germline): GTSNPN, SVGIG (reference sequence). The CDR3 runs 14 residues. CDR3 DNA sequence: TGTGCCTGGAGTACGCCAGGGCCGTCCTACGAGCAGTACTTC. Its protein product is CAWSTPGPSYEQYF.

V gene TRBV5-1 combines with J gene TRBJ2-3, with D possibly being TRBD2 (5 bases). V was trimmed by 0 bases and J by 0 bases, leaving 11 bases between them. The CDR3 extends over 16 amino acids. The germline V gene encodes CDR1 SGHRS and CDR2 YFSETQ. The CDR3 here is CASSLDGSRSTDTQYF. The CDR3 nucleotides are TGCGCCAGCAGCTTGGATGGGAGCCGAAGCACAGATACGCAGTATTTT.

The chain recombines TRBV24-1 with TRBJ2-2; maybe TRBD2 (6 bases). Trimming took off 3 bases at V and 0 bases at J, with 13 bases between the two ends. The CDR3 consists of 17 residues. Germline lookup yields CDR1 KGHDR and CDR2 SFDVKD. The CDR3 nucleotides are TGTGCCACCAGTGATCCGGGGCTAGCGACGAACACCGGGGAGCTGTTTTTT. It is translated as CATSDPGLATNTGELFF.

The V and J genes are TRBV5-1 and TRBJ2-1; the match to TRBD2 covers 10 bases. CDR3 length: 15 amino acids. Looked up from germline, CDR1 is SGHRS and CDR2 is YFSETQ. J lost 2 bases, V lost 1 base, and 0 bases had no gene match. CDR3 nucleotides: TGCGCCAGCAGCTTGACTAGCGGGACCTACAATGAGCAGTTCTTC. Residues: CASSLTSGTYNEQFF.

This rearrangement joins TRBV29-1 to TRBJ1-1, with 11 bases lining up with TRBD1. Losses at the gene ends were 7 bases for V and 11 bases for J; bases not matched to a gene: 3. This CDR3 region has 10 residues. Germline V gene lookup returns CDR1 SQVTM and CDR2 ANQGSEA. The CDR3 sequence: CSGGTGGAFF. DNA of the CDR3: TGCAGCGGAGGGACAGGGGGGGCTTTCTTT.

This clone appeared a single time. The gene calls are TRBV7-8 and TRBJ1-1; D is undetermined. Trimming pared 1 base from V and 8 bases from J, leaving 8 bases between. Germline V CDR1 and CDR2: SGHVS, FQNEAQ. The CDR3 sequence is 12 residues long. The CDR3 reads CASSLGGNEAFF. CDR3 nucleotide sequence: TGTGCCAGCAGCTTAGGAGGGAACGAAGCTTTCTTT. The variable domain in full, with the rest retrieved from reference TRBV7-8 and TRBJ1-1, is GAGVSQSPRYKVAKRGQDVALRCDPISGHVSLFWYQQALGQGPEFLTYFQNEAQLDKSGLPSDRFFAERPEGSVSTLKIQRTQQEDSAVYLCASSLGGNEAFFGQGTRLTVV.

This chain uses TRBV12-3 or TRBV12-4 with TRBJ1-1; 8 bases are a match to TRBD1. The CDR3 has 13 amino acids. V dropped 3 bases and J dropped 4; count of bases not matched to a gene: 1. The CDR3, as DNA: TGTGCCAGCAGTTTCACAGGGGGCACTGAAGCTTTCTTT. Protein: CASSFTGGTEAFF.

The chain recombines TRBV25-1 with TRBJ2-5; maybe TRBD2 (6 bases). The V gene's germline CDR1 is MGHDK and CDR2 SYGVNS. The CDR3 is 15 residues long. Between the trimmed V and J ends, which lost 5 bases and 1 base, there was a span of 14 bases. This chain's CDR3 is CASSHRLAIQETQYF. The CDR3 nucleotides are TGTGCCAGCAGTCACCGGCTAGCGATCCAAGAGACCCAGTACTTC.

This chain uses TRBV7-2 with TRBJ2-5; 7 bases line up with TRBD1. V dropped 6 bases and J dropped 1; count of bases not matched to a gene: 8. The CDR3 totals 15 residues. Germline assignment: CDR1 SGHTA and CDR2 FQGNSA. The CDR3 sequence: CASRGVRGPQETQYF. CDR3 bases: TGTGCCAGCAGGGGGGTAAGGGGGCCCCAAGAGACCCAGTACTTC.

This clone was detected once. The chain joins TRBV4-3 to TRBJ2-5; possible D gene TRBD1, 6 bases. The V end was cut by 0 bases, the J end by 1 base, with 15 bases between. CDR3 length: 17 amino acids. Germline values: CDR1 LGHNA, CDR2 YSLEER. CDR3 residues: CASSQDGPWTVQETQYF. As DNA, the CDR3 is TGCGCCAGCAGCCAAGATGGTCCATGGACAGTCCAAGAGACCCAGTACTTC.

The chain joins TRBV19 to TRBJ1-5; 7 positions agree with TRBD1. The CDR3 has 15 amino acids. From germline, CDR1 is LNHDA and CDR2 SQIVND (reference sequence). The trim removed 6 bases at V and 4 bases at J, leaving 9 bases unmatched. The DNA for the CDR3 is TGTGCCAGTAGGTCCCGGACAGGAGGTAATCAGCCCCAGCATTTT. This sequence encodes CASRSRTGGNQPQHF.

The CDR3 loop reads CSVREGIGTRYEQYF. In DNA form, the CDR3 reads TGCAGCGTTAGGGAGGGGATAGGGACGCGCTACGAGCAGTACTTC. The chain combines TRBV29-1 with TRBJ2-7; 7 positions agree with TRBD2. The CDR3 contains 15 residues. V was pared by 5 bases and J by 3 bases, with 13 bases of the junction left unmatched. In germline, CDR1 is SQVTM, CDR2 ANQGSEA.